Listed here are 23 T cell receptor beta chains from one sample, sequenced in a study of blood T cell repertoires in COVID-19. Repertoires were generated with immunoSEQ multiplex PCR, while TCRdb's copy carries only in-frame clones and drops some. The sample consists of fewer than 300,000 clones, around nine tenths of them appearing once. The sample taken for sequencing was PBMCs or T cells enriched from blood (not recorded which). These receptors were taken from a woman aged 25 to 39 who had recovered from COVID-19.

CDR3 sequence reads: CASRNSRDSYEQYF. The CDR3 DNA sequence: TGTGCCAGCAGAAACTCCCGGGACTCCTACGAGCAGTACTTC. The chain employs TRBV6-5 and TRBJ2-7; possible D gene TRBD2, 5 bases. Germline V gene sequence: CDR1 MNHEY, CDR2 SVGAGI. This CDR3 has 14 amino acids. The V end lost 6 bases, the J end lost 0 bases, and 12 bases lay between the germline ends.

This chain connects TRBV9 to TRBJ2-1; D gene ambiguous. The CDR3 runs 16 residues. With 4 bases removed from V and 2 bases from J, the gap between germline ends came to 16 bases. The germline gives CDR1 SGDLS, CDR2 YYNGEE. The CDR3 DNA reads as TGTGCCAGCAGCCAAACTTTTCTCCCAACCTACAATGAGCAGTTCTTC. Its protein product is CASSQTFLPTYNEQFF.

The V and J genes are TRBV4-2 and TRBJ1-4; tentatively, D is TRBD1 (5 bases). Trimming left V 1 base short and J 8 bases short, with 17 bases between. The CDR3 sequence is 16 residues long. The germline gives CDR1 LGHNA, CDR2 YNFKEQ. The CDR3 coding sequence is TGTGCCAGCAGCCAAGGTTCACGGGGAGGGGAGGAAAAACTGTTTTTT. Protein product: CASSQGSRGGEEKLFF.

J is TRBJ2-3 and V is TRBV5-6, with D perhaps matching TRBD1 (8 bases). V was clipped by 5 bases and J by 5 bases, with 18 bases between them. In germline, CDR1 is SGHDT, CDR2 YYEEEE. This CDR3 has 15 amino acids. The CDR3 nucleotides read TGTGCCAGCAGATCGACAGGGGAGGGGAGAGATACGCAGTATTTT. The encoded protein is CASRSTGEGRDTQYF.

The chain uses TRBV4-2 and TRBJ1-1, with D perhaps matching TRBD1 (5 bases). Germline CDR1 is LGHNA and CDR2 is YNFKEQ. The V end was cut by 1 base, the J end by 0 bases, with 9 bases between. CDR3 length: 15 residues. Written as DNA, the CDR3 is TGTGCCAGCAGCCAAGGACAGTTAATGAACACTGAAGCTTTCTTT. It specifies CASSQGQLMNTEAFF.

The chain links TRBV3-1 (or the pseudogene TRBV3-2) to TRBJ1-1, with D tentatively TRBD1 (5 bases). Germline loops: CDR1 LGHDT, CDR2 YNNKEL (reference sequence). The CDR3 has 16 residues. V lost 1 base to trimming and J lost 4 bases, with 16 bases between them. Written as DNA, the CDR3 is TGTGCCAGCAGCCAAGGACGAATGGGGGGTGGCACTGAAGCTTTCTTT. This codes for CASSQGRMGGGTEAFF.

The chain combines TRBV5-1 with TRBJ2-7; TRBD2 matches 13 bases. V lost 4 bases and J lost 2; bases outside the gene matches: 6. The CDR3 has 16 amino acids. Germline lookup yields CDR1 SGHRS and CDR2 YFSETQ. The CDR3 spells CASSLGTSGKTYEQYF. CDR3 DNA: TGCGCCAGCAGCCTGGGGACTAGCGGGAAAACCTACGAGCAGTACTTC.

This clone appeared a few times. The CDR3: CASRETSPETQYF. The CDR3 coding sequence is TGCGCCAGCAGGGAGACTAGCCCAGAGACCCAGTACTTC. The gene calls are TRBV10-2 and TRBJ2-5; TRBD2 matches 7 bases. After removal of 6 bases from V and 4 bases from J, the junction contained 5 bases not matched to a gene. Per the germline V gene, CDR1 is WSHSY and CDR2 is SAAADI. This CDR3 has 13 residues.

The chain joins TRBV11-3 to TRBJ2-3; 9 bases match TRBD2. This CDR3 region has 16 residues. The V segment lost 5 bases and the J segment 3 bases; nucleotides outside the gene matches: 9. Germline values: CDR1 SGHNT, CDR2 YENEEA. The CDR3: CASSEGTSGSTDTQYF. The CDR3 nucleotides read TGTGCCAGCAGCGAGGGAACTAGCGGGTCGACAGATACGCAGTATTTT.

The V call is TRBV18, the J call TRBJ2-1; 13 bases are shared with TRBD2. After removal of 6 bases from V and 5 bases from J, the junction contained 19 bases not matched to a gene. The CDR3 is 20 residues long. Germline V gene lookup returns CDR1 KGHSH and CDR2 LQKENI. CDR3 in amino acids: CASSQRTSGRAAPNNNEQFF. CDR3 DNA sequence: TGTGCCAGCTCCCAGAGGACTAGCGGGAGAGCGGCGCCGAATAACAATGAGCAGTTCTTC.

This clone was seen just once. This chain links TRBV15 with TRBJ2-1, with 8 bases identical to TRBD1. V was clipped by 1 base and J by 2 bases; unmatched bases: 4. The CDR3 is 16 amino acids. Germline V gene data show CDR1 as LNHNV and CDR2 as YYDKDF (reference sequence). This chain's CDR3 is CATSRARTGPYNEQFF. The CDR3 region has the DNA TGTGCCACCAGCAGAGCTCGGACAGGGCCCTACAATGAGCAGTTCTTC. Variable domain in full (rest from reference TRBV15 and TRBJ2-1): DAMVIQNPRYQVTQFGKPVTLSCSQTLNHNVMYWYQQKSSQAPKLLFHYYDKDFNNEADTPDNFQSRRPNTSFCFLDIRSPGLGDTAMYLCATSRARTGPYNEQFFGPGTRLTVL.

The V and J genes are TRBV28 and TRBJ2-5; a weak D match, TRBD2 (6 bases). Germline CDR1 MDHEN, CDR2 SYDVKM. CDR3 length: 18 residues. Trimming took off 1 base at V and 2 bases at J, with 20 bases between the two ends. The CDR3 DNA reads TGTGCCAGCAGTTTATCCAAAGGGAGGAAGTTTGGGCAAGAGACCCAGTACTTC. Translated, it gives CASSLSKGRKFGQETQYF.

This chain uses TRBV9 with TRBJ2-3; D may be TRBD1 (6 bases). Germline-derived CDR1 and CDR2 are SGDLS and YYNGEE. V gave up 4 bases and J gave up 2 bases, with 17 bases separating them. This CDR3 region has 16 residues. CDR3 DNA: TGTGCCAGCAGCTCAAAAGGACAGACTTACACAGATACGCAGTATTTT. Translation: CASSSKGQTYTDTQYF.

V gene TRBV18 combines with J gene TRBJ2-1; 9 bases match TRBD1. Germline V gene sequence: CDR1 KGHSH, CDR2 LQKENI. The trim removed 3 bases at V and 9 bases at J, leaving 6 bases unmatched. The CDR3 is 14 amino acids. The CDR3 here is CASSPGTGRFEQFF. The CDR3 DNA is TGTGCCAGCTCACCGGGGACAGGGCGATTTGAGCAGTTCTTC.

This clone was recorded a few times. J is TRBJ1-2 and V is TRBV19; a weak D match, TRBD1 (5 bases). Deletions cut 5 bases from V and 8 bases from J, with 18 bases between. The CDR3 has 14 residues. Germline V lookup: CDR1 LNHDA, CDR2 SQIVND (reference sequence). The CDR3 sequence is CASSSDRPSRGYTF. The DNA of the CDR3 is TGTGCCAGTAGTTCCGACAGACCCTCAAGGGGCTACACCTTC.

In its sample, this clone was seen once. The genes are TRBV5-4 and TRBJ2-3; the D is unclear. The CDR3 consists of 15 residues. V gave up 0 bases and J gave up 0 bases, with 8 bases separating them. Germline loops: CDR1 SGHNT, CDR2 YYREEE (reference sequence). For the CDR3, the DNA is TGTGCCAGCAGCTTGGCCCAGTATAGCACAGATACGCAGTATTTT. Its translation is CASSLAQYSTDTQYF.

The rearrangement links TRBV2 to TRBJ1-4; weak D call: TRBD1 (5 bases). The CDR3 consists of 13 residues. CDR1 and CDR2 from the germline V gene are SNHLY and FYNNEI. V was shortened by 3 bases and J by 8 bases, with 10 bases between the two germline ends. The CDR3 DNA reads TGTGCCAGCAGTGACCGCAGGGCCGAAAAACTGTTTTTT. The encoded protein is CASSDRRAEKLFF.

This clone turned up a few times. The CDR3 reads CASQGQQRLGYTF. In DNA form, the CDR3 reads TGTGCCAGCCAGGGACAGCAAAGACTTGGCTACACCTTC. The chain joins TRBV19 to TRBJ1-2; TRBD1 matches at 7 bases. The CDR3 runs 13 residues. The junction had 11 bases not matched to a gene; V was cut back by 9 bases and J by 7 bases. CDR1 and CDR2 from the germline V gene are LNHDA and SQIVND (reference sequence).

J is TRBJ2-2 and V is TRBV7-9; TRBD2 matches 7 bases. With V trimmed by 3 bases and J by 0 bases, 1 base remained unmatched. The germline CDR1 and CDR2 sequences are SEHNR and FQNEAQ (reference sequence). This CDR3 has 15 amino acids. The CDR3 sequence is CASSFTSANTGELFF. The CDR3 coding sequence is TGTGCCAGCAGCTTCACTAGCGCGAACACCGGGGAGCTGTTTTTT.

The V gene is TRBV28, the J gene TRBJ2-7; a weak D match, TRBD2 (5 bases). CDR3 length: 15 amino acids. Germline V gives CDR1 MDHEN, CDR2 SYDVKM. V lost 5 bases to trimming and J lost 4 bases, with 18 bases between them. CDR3 region: CASSPRDRDTYEQYF. The CDR3, as DNA: TGTGCCAGCAGTCCTCGGGATAGGGATACATACGAGCAGTACTTC.

This chain uses TRBV2 with TRBJ2-3; 8 bases map to TRBD1. V lost 6 bases to trimming and J lost 1 base; unmatched junction nucleotides: 3. The CDR3 extends over 14 amino acids. CDR1 is SNHLY and CDR2 is FYNNEI in the germline V gene. The DNA for the CDR3 is TGTGCCAGCAGGAGCAGGGGGCGCACAGATACGCAGTATTTT. Translation: CASRSRGRTDTQYF.

The chain carries TRBV18 and TRBJ2-3; D ambiguous. Trimming took 2 bases from V and 6 from J, leaving 12 bases between them. The CDR3 runs to 14 residues. In germline, CDR1 is KGHSH, CDR2 LQKENI. Here the CDR3 reads CASSPDPGRDTQYF. CDR3 bases: TGTGCCAGCTCACCAGATCCCGGTCGGGATACGCAGTATTTT.

This sequence joins TRBV2 and TRBJ2-7, with 7 positions matching TRBD1. The CDR3 totals 13 residues. The V segment lost 7 bases and the J segment 2 bases; nucleotides outside the gene matches: 5. CDR1 and CDR2 (germline): SNHLY, FYNNEI. This CDR3 reads CASTGTVTYEQYF. CDR3 coding DNA: TGTGCCAGCACCGGGACAGTCACCTACGAGCAGTACTTC.